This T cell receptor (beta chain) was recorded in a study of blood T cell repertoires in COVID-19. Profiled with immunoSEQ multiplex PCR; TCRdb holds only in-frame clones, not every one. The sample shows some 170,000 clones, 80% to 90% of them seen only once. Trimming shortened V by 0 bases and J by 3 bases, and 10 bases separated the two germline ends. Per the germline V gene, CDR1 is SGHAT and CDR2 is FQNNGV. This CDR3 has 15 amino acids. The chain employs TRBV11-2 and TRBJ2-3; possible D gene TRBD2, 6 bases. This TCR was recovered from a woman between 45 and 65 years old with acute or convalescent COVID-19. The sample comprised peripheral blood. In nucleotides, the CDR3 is TGTGCCAGCAGCTTAGATGGGGCGGGGACAGATACGCAGTATTTT. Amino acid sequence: CASSLDGAGTDTQYF.